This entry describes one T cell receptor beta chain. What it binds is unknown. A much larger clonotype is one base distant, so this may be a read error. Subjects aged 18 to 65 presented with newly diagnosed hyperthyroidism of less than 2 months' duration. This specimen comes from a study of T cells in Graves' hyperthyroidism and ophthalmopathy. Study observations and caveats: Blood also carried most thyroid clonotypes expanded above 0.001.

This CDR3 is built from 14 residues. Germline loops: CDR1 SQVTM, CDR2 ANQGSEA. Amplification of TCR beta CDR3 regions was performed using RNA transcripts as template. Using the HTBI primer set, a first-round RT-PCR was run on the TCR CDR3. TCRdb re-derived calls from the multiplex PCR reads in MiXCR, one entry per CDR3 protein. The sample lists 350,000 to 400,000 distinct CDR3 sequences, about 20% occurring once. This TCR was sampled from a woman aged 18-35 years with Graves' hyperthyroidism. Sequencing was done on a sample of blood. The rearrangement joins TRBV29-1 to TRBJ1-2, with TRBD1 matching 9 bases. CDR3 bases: TGCAGCGCCACAGGGGGCCGTGCCTTTTATGGCTACATCTTC. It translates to CSATGGRAFYGYIF.